This T cell receptor (beta chain) emerged from a study of cytomegalovirus exposure and HLA in healthy donors. Of note for this clone: Its antigen is not identified. At one of its ends the junction is not consistent with the germline gene, which may arise from a read error.

General observations from the study: Cytomegalovirus association was assigned to 150 to 200 TCR beta chains. Specificity of three CMV-associated chains for CMV antigens was verified in vitro.

Profiled with immunoSEQ multiplex PCR; TCRdb holds only in-frame clones, not every one. The sample lists 130,000 or so clones, 85% to 90% occurring once. Germline CDR1 and CDR2: DFQATT and SNEGSKA (reference sequence). CDR3 length: 11 amino acids. The receptor was isolated from a woman younger than 45 in good health and CMV-seronegative. The sample was PBMCs. The V gene is TRBV20-1, the J gene TRBJ1-1, with D perhaps TRBD1 (5 bases). The CDR3 region is CSAQKGTETFF. CDR3 sequence (DNA): TGCAGTGCCCAAAAAGGGACTGAAACTTTCTTT.